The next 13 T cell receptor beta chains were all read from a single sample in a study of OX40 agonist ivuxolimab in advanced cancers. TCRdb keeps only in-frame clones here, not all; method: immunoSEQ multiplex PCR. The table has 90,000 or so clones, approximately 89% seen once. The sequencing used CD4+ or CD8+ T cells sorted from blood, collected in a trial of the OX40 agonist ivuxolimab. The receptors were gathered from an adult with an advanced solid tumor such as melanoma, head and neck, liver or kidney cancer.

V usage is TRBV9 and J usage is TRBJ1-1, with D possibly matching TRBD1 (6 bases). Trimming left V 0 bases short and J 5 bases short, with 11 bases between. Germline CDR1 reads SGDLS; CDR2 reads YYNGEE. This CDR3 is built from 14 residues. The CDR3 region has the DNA TGTGCCAGCAGCGTAGTAGGTCAGGGGACTGAAGCTTTCTTT. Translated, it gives CASSVVGQGTEAFF.

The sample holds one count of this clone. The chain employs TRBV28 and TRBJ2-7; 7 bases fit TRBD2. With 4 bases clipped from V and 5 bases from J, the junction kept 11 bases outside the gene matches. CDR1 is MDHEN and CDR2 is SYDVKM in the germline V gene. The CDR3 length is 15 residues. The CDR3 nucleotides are TGTGCCAGCAGTTCGTACGGCGGGAGAATCCACGAGCAGTACTTC. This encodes CASSSYGGRIHEQYF. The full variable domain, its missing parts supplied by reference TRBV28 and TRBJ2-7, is DVKVTQSSRYLVKRTGEKVFLECVQDMDHENMFWYRQDPGLGLRLIYFSYDVKMKEKGDIPEGYSVSREKKERFSLILESASTNQTSMYLCASSSYGGRIHEQYFGPGTRLTVT.

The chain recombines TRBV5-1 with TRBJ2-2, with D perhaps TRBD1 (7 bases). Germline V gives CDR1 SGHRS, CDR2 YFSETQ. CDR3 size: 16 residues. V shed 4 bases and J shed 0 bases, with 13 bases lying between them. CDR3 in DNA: TGCGCCAGCAGCAGACAGGGAGGTACGAACACCGGGGAGCTGTTTTTT. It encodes CASSRQGGTNTGELFF.

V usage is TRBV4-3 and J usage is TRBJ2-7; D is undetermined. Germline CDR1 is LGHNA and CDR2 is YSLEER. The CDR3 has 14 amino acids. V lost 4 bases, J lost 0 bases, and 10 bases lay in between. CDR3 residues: CASSLSPSSYEQYF. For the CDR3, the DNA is TGCGCCAGCAGCCTTTCCCCAAGCTCCTACGAGCAGTACTTC.

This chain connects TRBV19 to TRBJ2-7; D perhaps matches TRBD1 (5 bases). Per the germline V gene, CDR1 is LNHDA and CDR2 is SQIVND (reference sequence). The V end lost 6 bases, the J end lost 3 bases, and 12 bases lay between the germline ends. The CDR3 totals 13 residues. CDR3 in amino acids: CASRPQGDYEQYF. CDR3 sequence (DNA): TGTGCCAGTAGACCCCAGGGCGACTACGAGCAGTACTTC.

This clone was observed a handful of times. The CDR3: CASSLVFVRRGANVLTF. DNA for the CDR3: TGTGCCAGCAGCTTAGTATTTGTACGGCGGGGGGCCAACGTCCTGACTTTC. The rearrangement uses TRBV7-8 and TRBJ2-6; D ambiguous. This CDR3 spans 17 amino acids. Germline CDR1 reads SGHVS; CDR2 reads FQNEAQ. With 1 base removed from V and 4 bases from J, the gap between germline ends came to 14 bases.

The CDR3 DNA is TGCGCCAGCAGCCAAGATTATGACAGACTAGCGGGGGGCGAGCAGTACTTC. As protein: CASSQDYDRLAGGEQYF. This chain connects TRBV4-3 to TRBJ2-7, with 13 bases matching TRBD2. The CDR3 extends over 17 amino acids. V lost 0 bases and J lost 6; bases outside the gene matches: 8. Germline CDR1 LGHNA, CDR2 YSLEER.

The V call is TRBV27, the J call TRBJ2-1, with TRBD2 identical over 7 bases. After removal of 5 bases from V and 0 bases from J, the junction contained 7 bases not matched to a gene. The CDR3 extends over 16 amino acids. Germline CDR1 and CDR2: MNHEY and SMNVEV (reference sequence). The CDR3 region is CASSRASGDSYNEQFF. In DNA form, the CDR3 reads TGTGCCAGCAGTCGGGCTAGCGGAGACTCCTACAATGAGCAGTTCTTC.

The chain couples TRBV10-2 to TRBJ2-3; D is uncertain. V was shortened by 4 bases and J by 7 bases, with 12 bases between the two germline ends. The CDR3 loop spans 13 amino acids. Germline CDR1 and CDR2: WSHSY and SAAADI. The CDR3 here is CASSATVANTQYF. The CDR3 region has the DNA TGCGCCAGCAGTGCGACTGTAGCTAATACGCAGTATTTT.

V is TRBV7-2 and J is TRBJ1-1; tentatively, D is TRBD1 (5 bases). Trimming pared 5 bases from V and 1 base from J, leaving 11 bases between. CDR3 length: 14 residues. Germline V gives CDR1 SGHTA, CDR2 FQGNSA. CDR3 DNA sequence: TGTGCCAGCAGCCCAAACAGGAAGAACACTGAAGCTTTCTTT. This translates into CASSPNRKNTEAFF. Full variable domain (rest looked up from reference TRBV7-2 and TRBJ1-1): GAGVSQSPSNKVTEKGKDVELRCDPISGHTALYWYRQSLGQGLEFLIYFQGNSAPDKSGLPSDRFSAERTGGSVSTLTIQRTQQEDSAVYLCASSPNRKNTEAFFGQGTRLTVV.

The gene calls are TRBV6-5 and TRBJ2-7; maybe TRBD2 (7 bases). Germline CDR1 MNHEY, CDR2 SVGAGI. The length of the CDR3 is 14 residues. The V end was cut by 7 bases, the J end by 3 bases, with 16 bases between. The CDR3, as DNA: TGTGCCAGCACCCTGGGGAGGGGGAACTACGAGCAGTACTTC. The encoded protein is CASTLGRGNYEQYF.

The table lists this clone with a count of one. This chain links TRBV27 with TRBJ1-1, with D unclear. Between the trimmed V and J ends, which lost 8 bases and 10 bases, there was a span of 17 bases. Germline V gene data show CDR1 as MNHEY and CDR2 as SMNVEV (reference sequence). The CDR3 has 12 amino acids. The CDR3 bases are TGTGCCAGCTCGTCGGTGGCCGAGGGAGCTTTCTTT. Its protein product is CASSSVAEGAFF.

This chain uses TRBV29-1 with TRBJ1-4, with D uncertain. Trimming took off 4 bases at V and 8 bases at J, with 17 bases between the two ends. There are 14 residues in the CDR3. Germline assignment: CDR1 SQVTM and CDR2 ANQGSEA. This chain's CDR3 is CSVVYKNFPEKLFF. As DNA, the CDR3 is TGCAGCGTTGTGTACAAGAACTTCCCCGAAAAACTGTTTTTT.